These 24 T cell receptor beta chains were sequenced from one sample in a study of tumor-infiltrating lymphocytes in localized non-small cell lung cancer. Profiling relied on immunoSEQ multiplex PCR, and the TCRdb table lists in-frame clones only, not all of them. The sample yields 9,500 to 10,000 clones, 78% seen once. Material: lung tumor tissue. Receptor source: a human donor with non-small cell lung cancer.

The chain employs TRBV6-1 and TRBJ1-2, with D uncertain. CDR1 MNHNS and CDR2 SASEGT come from the germline V gene. V was shortened by 1 base and J by 3 bases, with 9 bases between the two germline ends. The CDR3 is made up of 14 amino acids. CDR3 amino acids: CASSEGLYDYGYTF. The CDR3 DNA follows: TGTGCCAGCAGTGAAGGTCTTTATGACTATGGCTACACCTTC.

V and J are TRBV2 and TRBJ2-2; TRBD1 is a possible D gene (6 bases). Germline CDR1 SNHLY, CDR2 FYNNEI. V lost 3 bases, J lost 2 bases, and 10 bases lay in between. This CDR3 comprises 15 residues. The CDR3 is CASSEQGLNTGELFF. The CDR3 DNA sequence: TGTGCCAGCAGTGAGCAGGGGTTAAACACCGGGGAGCTGTTTTTT.

This chain connects TRBV18 to TRBJ2-1, with 10 bases fitting TRBD2. Losses at the gene ends were 2 bases for V and 10 bases for J; bases not matched to a gene: 8. The CDR3 consists of 15 residues. CDR1 KGHSH and CDR2 LQKENI come from the germline V gene. CDR3 bases: TGTGCCAGCTCACCAACGGAGCGGGGGGGCCAAGAGCAGTTCTTC. Its protein is CASSPTERGGQEQFF. The full variable domain, rest sourced from reference TRBV18 and TRBJ2-1, is NAGVMQNPRHLVRRRGQEARLRCSPMKGHSHVYWYRQLPEEGLKFMVYLQKENIIDESGMPKERFSAEFPKEGPSILRIQQVVRGDSAAYFCASSPTERGGQEQFFGPGTRLTVL.

The gene calls are TRBV11-2 and TRBJ2-5; no clear D gene. CDR1 and CDR2 (germline): SGHAT, FQNNGV. CDR3 size: 15 residues. V lost 0 bases and J 4 bases, leaving 12 bases between the germline ends. CDR3 sequence reads: CASSLDIGLTETQYF. The CDR3 DNA reads TGTGCCAGCAGCTTAGATATAGGGCTCACAGAGACCCAGTACTTC.

This rearrangement joins TRBV30 to TRBJ1-4, with 8 bases fitting TRBD1. V lost 3 bases and J lost 6; bases outside the gene matches: 0. Germline CDR1 is GTSNPN and CDR2 is SVGIG (reference sequence). The CDR3 extends over 12 amino acids. Here the CDR3 DNA reads TGTGCCTGGAGACAGGGGGATGAAAAACTGTTTTTT. Its protein product is CAWRQGDEKLFF.

The J gene is TRBJ2-1, the V gene TRBV28, with TRBD1 identical over 8 bases. CDR1 is MDHEN, CDR2 SYDVKM, per germline. J was trimmed by 8 bases and V by 5 bases; bases with no gene match: 14. This CDR3 has 16 amino acids. As DNA, the CDR3 is TGTGCCAGCAGTCTCCTTGCAGGGGGCGTGAGGGATGAGCAGTTCTTC. This sequence encodes CASSLLAGGVRDEQFF.

The chain carries TRBV15 and TRBJ2-5; D is unresolved. V was cut by 1 base and J by 0 bases, with 6 bases left in between. The CDR3 sequence is 14 residues long. The V gene's germline CDR1 is LNHNV and CDR2 YYDKDF (reference sequence). The CDR3, as DNA: TGTGCCACCAGCAGAGTAAAGTACCAAGAGACCCAGTACTTC. Protein product: CATSRVKYQETQYF.

V is TRBV19 and J is TRBJ1-4; TRBD1 aligns across 7 bases. Germline V gives CDR1 LNHDA, CDR2 SQIVND (reference sequence). The CDR3 runs to 17 residues. V lost 4 bases, J lost 2 bases, and 10 bases stayed unmatched. CDR3 residues: CASSTIKGAGTNEKLFF. The CDR3 nucleotides read TGTGCCAGTAGTACCATTAAGGGGGCCGGGACTAATGAAAAACTGTTTTTT.

This chain links TRBV7-8 with TRBJ2-4, with D perhaps TRBD1 or TRBD2 (5 bases each). The CDR3 is 15 residues long. Trimming left V 6 bases short and J 6 bases short, with 18 bases between. Germline CDR1 SGHVS, CDR2 FQNEAQ. CDR3 nucleotide sequence: TGTGCCAGCAGTTTACGCCAGGGACCACTAAACATTCAGTACTTC. As protein: CASSLRQGPLNIQYF. The variable domain in full, with the rest retrieved from reference TRBV7-8 and TRBJ2-4, is GAGVSQSPRYKVAKRGQDVALRCDPISGHVSLFWYQQALGQGPEFLTYFQNEAQLDKSGLPSDRFFAERPEGSVSTLKIQRTQQEDSAVYLCASSLRQGPLNIQYFGAGTRLSVL.

The chain recombines TRBV29-1 with TRBJ2-7; 13 positions match TRBD2. The germline V gene encodes CDR1 SQVTM and CDR2 ANQGSEA. The V segment lost 4 bases and the J segment 3 bases; nucleotides outside the gene matches: 15. This CDR3 has 18 amino acids. The CDR3 nucleotides are TGCAGCGTTGTGGAGGACAGGGGACTAGCGGGGCCGCGCTACGAGCAGTACTTC. It codes for CSVVEDRGLAGPRYEQYF.

The chain combines TRBV5-4 with TRBJ1-3; D call uncertain. Trimming cost V 3 bases and J 0 bases, with 10 bases left between them. The CDR3 is 15 amino acids. CDR1 SGHNT and CDR2 YYREEE come from the germline V gene (reference sequence). CDR3 nucleotides: TGTGCCAGCAGCTCAGACGTTAGCTCTGGAAACACCATATATTTT. Its translation: CASSSDVSSGNTIYF.

The chain has TRBV18 and TRBJ2-4; TRBD1 matches 9 bases. Germline loops: CDR1 KGHSH, CDR2 LQKENI. This CDR3 contains 15 residues. The junction had 6 bases not matched to a gene; V was cut back by 4 bases and J by 5 bases. The DNA for the CDR3 is TGTGCCAGCTCACTCGGGACAGGGCACGAAAACATTCAGTACTTC. This encodes CASSLGTGHENIQYF.

As regards this clone: Because it lacks the conserved phenylalanine or tryptophan at the end, this CDR3 is likely a read error. The DNA is left out, because the CDR3 cannot be placed on it with certainty; the CDR3 is given as TCRdb lists it. The chain uses TRBV30 and TRBJ2-7. Termini included, the CDR3 measures 11 amino acids. Germline CDR1 reads GTSNPN; CDR2 reads SVGIG (reference sequence). CDR3 protein: CAWSVWGRKFL.

This clone was found once. This chain's CDR3 is CSVGDRKNTIYF. The DNA for the CDR3 is TGCAGCGTTGGGGACAGAAAAAACACCATATATTTT. The chain joins TRBV29-1 to TRBJ1-3; TRBD1 matches 7 bases. The V gene's germline CDR1 is SQVTM and CDR2 ANQGSEA. The length of the CDR3 is 12 residues. With V trimmed by 4 bases and J by 6 bases, 3 bases remained unmatched.

The rearrangement uses TRBV7-3 and TRBJ2-7; D not resolved. The CDR3 covers 13 residues. Trimming took off 5 bases at V and 6 bases at J, with 14 bases between the two ends. CDR1 and CDR2 from the germline V gene are SGHTA and FQGTGA. The CDR3 spells CASSPVGTREQYF. CDR3 sequence (DNA): TGTGCCAGCAGCCCCGTAGGTACCCGCGAGCAGTACTTC.

This chain joins TRBV30 and TRBJ1-1, with 7 bases aligning to TRBD1. This CDR3 has 15 residues. Germline trimming cut 3 bases from V and 4 bases from J; bases unmatched to any gene: 11. Germline V gives CDR1 GTSNPN, CDR2 SVGIG (reference sequence). The DNA of the CDR3 is TGTGCCTGGAGACCGGTTGGGCAGGGGGGCACTGAAGCTTTCTTT. This gives the protein CAWRPVGQGGTEAFF.

This clone has only a few counts. J is TRBJ2-2 and V is TRBV7-2; 11 bases fit TRBD2. The CDR3 consists of 17 residues. In germline, CDR1 is SGHTA, CDR2 FQGNSA. V gave up 0 bases and J gave up 9 bases; unmatched junction bases: 9. The CDR3 here is CASSLAGVSGRGRELFF. CDR3 in DNA: TGTGCCAGCAGCTTAGCCGGGGTTAGCGGGAGGGGTCGGGAGCTGTTTTTT.

J is TRBJ1-5 and V is TRBV10-2; D is unresolved. The germline V gene has CDR1 WSHSY and CDR2 SAAADI. The CDR3 runs 15 residues. The germline V and J ends were trimmed by 0 bases and 3 bases, with 9 bases remaining between them. The CDR3 DNA is TGCGCCAGCAGTGAGTCGTCGGCAAACAATCAGCCCCAGCATTTT. Amino acids: CASSESSANNQPQHF.

V usage is TRBV2 and J usage is TRBJ2-3; 9 nucleotides agree with TRBD2. After removal of 8 bases from V and 5 bases from J, the junction contained 2 bases not matched to a gene. The CDR3 has 12 amino acids. CDR1 and CDR2 (germline): SNHLY, FYNNEI. In DNA, the CDR3 is TGTGCCAGCTTAGCGGGGGTAGATACGCAGTATTTT. Translated: CASLAGVDTQYF.

The chain recombines TRBV10-3 with TRBJ1-3; 8 nucleotides line up with TRBD1. The CDR3 runs 17 residues. V lost 0 bases, J lost 2 bases, and 6 bases stayed unmatched. Germline assignment: CDR1 ENHRY and CDR2 SYGVKD. Here the CDR3 DNA reads TGTGCCATCAGTGAGTCCGGGACAGGCATCGCTGGAAACACCATATATTTT. This gives the protein CAISESGTGIAGNTIYF.

The chain is built from TRBV5-8 and TRBJ1-2; possibly TRBD1 for D (5 bases). Germline assignment: CDR1 SGHTS and CDR2 YDEGEE. CDR3 size: 12 residues. The germline V and J ends were trimmed by 4 bases and 8 bases, with 12 bases remaining between them. CDR3 bases: TGTGCCAGCAGCCGAGCCAGGGACGGCTACACCTTC. This gives the protein CASSRARDGYTF.

The V gene is TRBV30, the J gene TRBJ1-1; D unclear. CDR1 is GTSNPN and CDR2 is SVGIG in the germline V gene (reference sequence). This CDR3 contains 14 residues. The V end lost 4 bases, the J end lost 5 bases, and 17 bases lay between the germline ends. CDR3 sequence reads: CAWNPPLGRTEAFF. The CDR3 nucleotides read TGTGCCTGGAACCCCCCCCTGGGGAGGACTGAAGCTTTCTTT.

This clone was recorded only once. This chain uses TRBV6-5 with TRBJ1-1; no firm D call. Germline CDR1 and CDR2: MNHEY and SVGAGI. CDR3 length equals 14 residues. Trimming cost V 0 bases and J 0 bases, with 5 bases left between them. CDR3 residues: CASSYSTLNTEAFF. CDR3 coding DNA: TGTGCCAGCAGTTACTCAACACTGAACACTGAAGCTTTCTTT.

V and J are TRBV7-9 and TRBJ2-2, with TRBD2 identical over 10 bases. CDR1 is SEHNR, CDR2 FQNEAQ, per germline (reference sequence). The CDR3 consists of 16 residues. Trimming at V came to 5 bases and at J to 6 bases, leaving 9 bases not matched to a gene. Here the CDR3 reads CASSAQRGGPSGELFF. CDR3 bases: TGTGCCAGCAGCGCACAGCGGGGGGGCCCCTCCGGGGAGCTGTTTTTT.